Listed below are T cell receptor beta chains from one sample, sequenced in a study of blood T cell repertoires in COVID-19. Using immunoSEQ multiplex PCR, the repertoire was profiled, and TCRdb retains in-frame clones only, with some absent. The data contain fewer than 65,000 clones, roughly 87% of them seen just once; the ten biggest clones take up about 1.6%. The specimen sequenced was peripheral blood. The source of these receptors is a man aged 55 to 69 with acute or convalescent COVID-19. The CDR3 runs from the conserved cysteine through the conserved F or W. A D gene is named only where the DNA matches it firmly. Size values are once, few and many counts, or a class for expanded clones, and some rows have none.

d_call clone_size j_call v_call cdr3_aa cdr3_nt
. . TRBJ1-2 TRBV5-1 CASSLEGVPTDGYTF TGCGCCAGCAGCTTGGAAGGGGTCCCAACGGATGGCTACACCTTC
. . TRBJ1-6 TRBV19 CASSAEGNSPLHF TGTGCCAGTAGTGCAGAGGGAAACTCACCCCTCCACTTT
. . TRBJ2-2 TRBV28 CASLHANTGELFF TGTGCCAGTTTACACGCCAACACCGGGGAGCTGTTTTTT
. . TRBJ1-3 TRBV5-1 CASSLTEPGNTIYF TGCGCCAGCAGCTTGACAGAGCCCGGAAACACCATATATTTT
TRBD1 . TRBJ2-3 TRBV19 CASSGQAVADTQYF TGTGCCAGTAGCGGACAGGCGGTGGCAGATACGCAGTATTTT
TRBD1 . TRBJ1-2 TRBV4-2 CASSQTTGTDYGYTF TGTGCCAGCAGCCAAACTACCGGGACAGATTATGGCTACACCTTC
. . TRBJ2-2 TRBV3-1/TRBV3-2 CASSQFVSDTGELFF TGTGCCAGCAGCCAATTCGTTAGCGACACCGGGGAGCTGTTTTTT
TRBD1 . TRBJ1-4 TRBV18 CASSTNPSGGSKEKLFF TGTGCCAGCTCCACCAATCCTTCAGGGGGCTCGAAAGAAAAACTGTTTTTT
. . TRBJ2-7 TRBV6-5 CASSYGGGYIEQYF TGTGCCAGCAGTTATGGCGGGGGCTACATCGAGCAGTACTTC
. few TRBJ2-2 TRBV6-5 CASSYSDFRTGELFF TGTGCCAGCAGTTACTCGGACTTTCGCACCGGGGAGCTGTTTTTT
. . TRBJ2-4 TRBV18 CASSRKLMADIAKNIQYF TGTGCCAGCTCACGAAAATTAATGGCGGATATAGCCAAAAACATTCAGTACTTC
. . TRBJ2-1 TRBV18 CASSTRVYNEQFF TGTGCCAGCTCAACCAGGGTTTACAATGAGCAGTTCTTC
. . TRBJ2-7 TRBV7-2 CASSSPSLGGVGNEQYF TGTGCCAGCAGCTCTCCCTCCTTAGGCGGGGTGGGCAACGAGCAGTACTTC
TRBD1 once TRBJ1-2 TRBV30 CAWSLQRQGIRYGYTF TGTGCCTGGAGTCTCCAACGACAGGGTATTAGGTATGGCTACACCTTC
. . TRBJ2-7 TRBV6-6 CASRIQDYEQYF TGTGCCAGCAGAATACAGGACTACGAGCAGTACTTC
. . TRBJ1-1 TRBV3-1/TRBV3-2 CASSQDQTGLNTEAFF TGTGCCAGCAGCCAAGACCAGACAGGCCTGAACACTGAAGCTTTCTTT
TRBD2 . TRBJ2-2 TRBV7-9 CASSLGEGRTGELFF TGTGCCAGCAGCTTAGGGGAGGGGCGGACCGGGGAGCTGTTTTTT
. . TRBJ1-2 TRBV3-1/TRBV3-2 CASSQDLSNYRAGYTF TGTGCCAGCAGCCAAGATCTATCGAATTACAGGGCTGGCTACACCTTC
TRBD1 . TRBJ2-2 TRBV19 CASSISWSDRGQYGELFF TGTGCCAGTAGTATAAGCTGGTCGGACAGGGGGCAGTACGGGGAGCTGTTTTTT
TRBD1 . TRBJ2-1 TRBV30 CAWNTPDRGVLNEQFF TGTGCCTGGAATACCCCGGACAGGGGAGTGCTCAATGAGCAGTTCTTC
. few TRBJ1-3 TRBV6-5 CASSYSTAGPGNTIYF TGTGCCAGCAGTTACTCGACAGCAGGACCTGGAAACACCATATATTTT
TRBD2 once TRBJ2-1 TRBV6-6 CASGRGGDASYNEQFF TGTGCCAGCGGAAGGGGAGGGGATGCGTCCTACAATGAGCAGTTCTTC
. once TRBJ1-1 TRBV2 CASSIPFRGLGGTEAFF TGTGCCAGCAGTATCCCTTTCCGGGGTCTTGGAGGCACTGAAGCTTTCTTT
TRBD1 . TRBJ2-2 TRBV4-2 CASSQGNLGQGVSNTGELFF TGTGCCAGCAGCCAAGGGAACCTGGGACAGGGGGTTTCGAACACCGGGGAGCTGTTTTTT
. . TRBJ1-6 TRBV19 CASSINGFDSPLHF TGTGCCAGTAGTATTAACGGGTTCGATTCACCCCTCCACTTT
. few TRBJ1-5 TRBV3-1/TRBV3-2 CASSPQINQPQHF TGTGCCAGCAGCCCACAGATCAATCAGCCCCAGCATTTT
. . TRBJ2-2 TRBV19 CASKTSGQTSNTGELFF TGTGCCAGTAAAACCTCAGGACAGACTTCGAACACCGGGGAGCTGTTTTTT
TRBD1 . TRBJ1-2 TRBV27 CASSPQGEAYGYTF TGTGCCAGCAGTCCACAGGGGGAGGCCTATGGCTACACCTTC
. . TRBJ1-2 TRBV5-1 CASSYREPNYGYTF TGCGCCAGCAGTTACAGGGAGCCGAACTATGGCTACACCTTC
. . TRBJ1-6 TRBV12-5 CASGTISPLHF TGTGCTAGTGGTACAATTTCGCCCCTCCACTTT
. . TRBJ1-3 TRBV30 CAWSPLNSGNTIYF TGTGCCTGGAGCCCACTCAACTCTGGAAACACCATATATTTT
TRBD1 . TRBJ1-4 TRBV24-1 CATSDLQDRENNEKLFF TGTGCCACCAGTGATTTGCAGGACAGGGAGAATAATGAAAAACTGTTTTTT
. . TRBJ2-3 TRBV10-3 CAVGRVSTDTQYF TGTGCCGTCGGGCGGGTGAGCACAGATACGCAGTATTTT
. . TRBJ2-2 TRBV9 CASSVSPANTGELFF TGTGCCAGCAGCGTCTCACCGGCGAACACCGGGGAGCTGTTTTTT